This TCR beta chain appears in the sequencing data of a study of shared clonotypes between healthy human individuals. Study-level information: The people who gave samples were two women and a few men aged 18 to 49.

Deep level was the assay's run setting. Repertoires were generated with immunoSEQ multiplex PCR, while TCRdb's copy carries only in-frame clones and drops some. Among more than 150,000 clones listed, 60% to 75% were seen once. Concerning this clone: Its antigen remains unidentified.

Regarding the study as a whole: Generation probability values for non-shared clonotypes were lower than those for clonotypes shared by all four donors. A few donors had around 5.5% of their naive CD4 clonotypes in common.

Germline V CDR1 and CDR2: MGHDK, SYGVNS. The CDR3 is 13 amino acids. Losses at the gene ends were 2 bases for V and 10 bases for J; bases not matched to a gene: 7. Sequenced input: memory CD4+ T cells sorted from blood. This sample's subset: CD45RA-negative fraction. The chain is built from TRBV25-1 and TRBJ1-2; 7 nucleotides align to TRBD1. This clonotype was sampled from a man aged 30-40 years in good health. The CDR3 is CASSEQSGGDYTF. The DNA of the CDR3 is TGTGCCAGCAGTGAACAGTCAGGGGGGGACTACACCTTC.